This T cell receptor (beta chain) stems from a study of blood T cell repertoires in COVID-19. The overall study: PBMCs, B-cell-depleted T cells, or T cells provided the cDNA or gDNA that made up the material.

How the authors handled the data: The assay estimated nucleated cells by amplifying reference gene primers. Profiling relied on immunoSEQ multiplex PCR, and the TCRdb table lists in-frame clones only, not all of them. V and J calls and clone size follow that table, whereas D and trimming were derived from the DNA. The sample lists approximately 250,000 clones; 84% were seen once. Trimming took 2 bases from V and 1 from J, leaving 11 bases between them. There are 15 residues in the CDR3. In germline, CDR1 is MNHEY, CDR2 SVGAGI. The TCR comes from a woman aged 40-49 years who had recovered from COVID-19. The material sequenced was peripheral blood. This chain links TRBV6-5 with TRBJ1-1; perhaps TRBD1 as D (5 bases). The CDR3 DNA reads TGTGCCAGCAGTTACGGCGGACAATGGAACACTGAAGCTTTCTTT. This gives the protein CASSYGGQWNTEAFF.